Listed below are T cell receptor beta chains from one sample, sequenced in a study of beta chain features in type 1 diabetes. Produced via immunoSEQ multiplex PCR; TCRdb's table is partial and in-frame only. This sample has some 280,000 clones, with roughly an eighth found just once. The material sequenced was naive CD4+ T cells from blood. These TCRs come from a young man with type 1 diabetes. Each CDR3 is given with its conserved first and last residue. Fields, in order: V gene, clone size, J gene, D gene, CDR3 DNA, CDR3 protein. A D gene is named only where the DNA matches it firmly. The listing skips clone size in some rows; elsewhere it reads once, few, many or a size class.

TRBV5-1	.	TRBJ2-7	.	TGCGCCAGCAGCTTGGGGACAGTTACCTCCGAGCAGTACTTC	CASSLGTVTSEQYF
TRBV7-2	few	TRBJ2-7	TRBD2	TGTGCCAGCAGCTCACGTCTAGCGGCAGGGAGGCCCTACGAGCAGTACTTC	CASSSRLAAGRPYEQYF
TRBV2	.	TRBJ1-1	.	TGTGCCAGCCGTCAGGAAACGGTAGAAGCTTTCTTT	CASRQETVEAFF
TRBV28	few	TRBJ2-7	TRBD2	TGTGCCAGCAGCCGAGGACTAGCGGGAGACGAGCAGTACTTC	CASSRGLAGDEQYF
TRBV20-1	few	TRBJ1-2	.	TGCAGTGCTAACTTTCCGTACACCTTC	CSANFPYTF
TRBV28	.	TRBJ2-2	.	TGTGCCAGCAGCCAGGGACAGAACACCGGGGAGCTGTTTTTT	CASSQGQNTGELFF
TRBV9	few	TRBJ1-1	TRBD1	TGTGCCAGCAGCGGACAGGGGGCGATGAACACTGAAGCTTTCTTT	CASSGQGAMNTEAFF
TRBV7-9	once	TRBJ1-5	.	TGTGCCAGCAGCGGACGACAGGGCAATCAGCCCCAGCATTTT	CASSGRQGNQPQHF
TRBV4-3	.	TRBJ2-3	.	TGCGCCAGCAGCCAAGGACTACCGCGCACAGATACGCAGTATTTT	CASSQGLPRTDTQYF
TRBV4-3	.	TRBJ1-2	.	TGCGCCAGCAGCCTAGGACTGGCGGCAGCGGTGGGCTACACCTTC	CASSLGLAAAVGYTF
TRBV13	few	TRBJ2-4	.	TGTGCCAGCACCCCCGGCATTCAGTACTTC	CASTPGIQYF
TRBV18	.	TRBJ2-1	TRBD2	TGTGCCAGCTCTCCCCTAGCGGCCGGATACAATGAGCAGTTCTTC	CASSPLAAGYNEQFF
TRBV19	.	TRBJ2-7	.	TGTGCCAGTAGTATAGAGGCAGGGTTGCCCTACGAGCAGTACTTC	CASSIEAGLPYEQYF
TRBV13	.	TRBJ2-7	TRBD1	TGTGCCAGCAGCACAGAACCGGGACAGGGGGGCGAGCAGTACTTC	CASSTEPGQGGEQYF
TRBV7-9	.	TRBJ2-5	.	TGTGCCAGCAGCTCAGCCGGGACTTCGGGGACCCAGTACTTC	CASSSAGTSGTQYF
TRBV11-2	.	TRBJ2-3	.	TGTGCCAGCAGCTTAGCAGGGTCCCCAGATACGCAGTATTTT	CASSLAGSPDTQYF
TRBV7-2	.	TRBJ2-1	.	TGTGCCAGCAGCCCTACCCGGAATGAGCAGTTCTTC	CASSPTRNEQFF
TRBV30	few	TRBJ2-2	.	TGTGCCTGGAGATATACCGGGGAGCTGTTTTTT	CAWRYTGELFF
TRBV4-2	.	TRBJ1-2	.	TGTGCCAGCAGCCAAGTATCCTGGACAGCTACCATCGTTGGCGGCTACACCTTC	CASSQVSWTATIVGGYTF
TRBV5-4	.	TRBJ2-1	.	TGTGCCAGCAGCTTTGGGGGGTTTACCTACAATGAGCAGTTCTTC	CASSFGGFTYNEQFF
TRBV5-6	few	TRBJ1-1	.	TGTGCCAGCAGCATCTGGACAGCGAACACTGAAGCTTTCTTT	CASSIWTANTEAFF
TRBV7-9	few	TRBJ1-2	.	TGTGCCAGCAGCCCTCGGACGGGGGAGGGCTACACCTTC	CASSPRTGEGYTF
TRBV7-2	.	TRBJ1-2	.	TGTGCCAGCAGCCTAGAAGGCAGGGCGAGCTATGGCTACACCTTC	CASSLEGRASYGYTF
TRBV4-3	.	TRBJ2-2	TRBD2	TGCGCCAGCAGCCAAGATCAACTAGCGGGAACGAACACCGGGGAGCTGTTTTTT	CASSQDQLAGTNTGELFF
TRBV6-6	.	TRBJ2-7	TRBD1	TGTGCCAGCAGTTACTCGGGGACAGGATCCTACGAGCAGTACTTC	CASSYSGTGSYEQYF
TRBV27	.	TRBJ2-1	TRBD1	TGTGCCAGCACCAAGGGGACAGGATCGTACAATGAGCAGTTCTTC	CASTKGTGSYNEQFF
TRBV30	few	TRBJ1-1	.	TGTGCCTGGAGTCCCGATCCCGCGGGAAACACTGAAGCTTTCTTT	CAWSPDPAGNTEAFF
TRBV28	few	TRBJ2-3	TRBD2	TGTGCCAGCAGTTTCGGGGGGGCTACCGGCACAGATACGCAGTATTTT	CASSFGGATGTDTQYF
TRBV19	few	TRBJ2-1	TRBD1	TGTGCCAGTACCCAAAGTCCCGGGACAGGGTTGAATGAGCAGTTCTTC	CASTQSPGTGLNEQFF
TRBV28	few	TRBJ2-5	.	TGTGCCAGCAGTTCCCTGACAGTCTCCCAAGAGACCCAGTACTTC	CASSSLTVSQETQYF
TRBV5-6	.	TRBJ2-1	TRBD2	TGTGCCAGCAGCTCCACGGGACTAGCGGGACGTAAGTTCTTC	CASSSTGLAGRKFF
TRBV10-3	.	TRBJ2-7	TRBD2	TGTGCCATCAGTATTGGACTAGCGGGCTACGAGCAGTACTTC	CAISIGLAGYEQYF
TRBV28	few	TRBJ2-7	.	TGTGCCAGCAGTCCCAGTTCCCCCCACGAGCAGTACTTC	CASSPSSPHEQYF
TRBV7-3	few	TRBJ2-1	TRBD2	TGTGCCAGCAGCCCTAGCGGGAGCTCCTACAATGAGCAGTTCTTC	CASSPSGSSYNEQFF
TRBV7-2	few	TRBJ2-5	.	TGTGCCAGCAGCTCCCCCCCAGGCCGAGAGACCCAGTACTTC	CASSSPPGRETQYF
TRBV5-4	.	TRBJ1-5	.	TGTGCCAGCAGCTCCACAGGCAGCAATCAGCCCCAGCATTTT	CASSSTGSNQPQHF
TRBV5-1	.	TRBJ2-1	.	TGCGCCAGCAGCTTGGGCACTAGTTACACCAATGAGCAGTTCTTC	CASSLGTSYTNEQFF
TRBV30	.	TRBJ2-5	.	TGTGCCTGGAGCCTCCCAGGAGGGGAGACCCAGTACTTC	CAWSLPGGETQYF
TRBV27	few	TRBJ2-5	.	TGTGCCAGCAGTCCTCTTCGAGAGACCCAGTACTTC	CASSPLRETQYF
TRBV7-2	.	TRBJ2-7	.	TGTGCCAGCAGCTTAGCGAGAGGAGCAGGGCCAGGCGAGCAGTACTTC	CASSLARGAGPGEQYF
TRBV9	few	TRBJ2-5	.	TGTGCCAGCAGCGTAGGGACGGGATGGGAGGAGACCCAGTACTTC	CASSVGTGWEETQYF
TRBV28	few	TRBJ2-7	TRBD1	TGTGCCAGCAGCTACCCCGGACAGGGTCCCTACGAGCAGTACTTC	CASSYPGQGPYEQYF
TRBV5-1	few	TRBJ2-7	TRBD1	TGCGCCAGCAGCTTGGGGGACAGGGGGCGAGACGAGCAGTACTTC	CASSLGDRGRDEQYF
TRBV29-1	few	TRBJ2-3	TRBD1	TGCAGTCTACGGACAGGGGGCATCGCAGATACGCAGTATTTT	CSLRTGGIADTQYF
TRBV28	.	TRBJ2-3	.	TGTGCCAGCAGTTCGGTCGGCACAGATACGCAGTATTTT	CASSSVGTDTQYF
TRBV4-3	.	TRBJ1-1	.	TGCGCCAGCAGCCAAGATAGGGAGATGAACACTGAAGCTTTCTTT	CASSQDREMNTEAFF
TRBV5-1	.	TRBJ1-1	TRBD1	TGCGCCAGCAGAGTACAGGGGGACACTGAAGCTTTCTTT	CASRVQGDTEAFF
TRBV18	few	TRBJ2-1	TRBD2	TGTGCCAGCTCACCTGGACTAGCGGGAGTTAATGAGCAGTTCTTC	CASSPGLAGVNEQFF
TRBV5-4	.	TRBJ2-1	TRBD2	TGTGCCAGCAGCGCCCGGACTAGCGGGACTAATGAGCAGTTCTTC	CASSARTSGTNEQFF
TRBV7-9	few	TRBJ2-7	TRBD1	TGTGCCAGCAGCATCCAGGGGGCAAACTACGAGCAGTACTTC	CASSIQGANYEQYF
TRBV19	.	TRBJ1-1	TRBD1	TGTGCCAGTAGTACCACCGGGACAGGGCCTTCTGAAGCTTTCTTT	CASSTTGTGPSEAFF
TRBV9	few	TRBJ1-2	.	TGTGCCAGCAGCGTCACAGGCACGCGGGAGTCTGGCTACACCTTC	CASSVTGTRESGYTF
TRBV2	few	TRBJ1-2	TRBD1	TGTGCCAGCAGTGGACAGGACAGGGAATTTGTCTATGGCTACACCTTC	CASSGQDREFVYGYTF
TRBV7-2	.	TRBJ2-7	TRBD2	TGTGCCAGCAGAGCAAGCGGGAGGCCCTACGAGCAGTACTTC	CASRASGRPYEQYF
TRBV4-2	few	TRBJ1-5	TRBD1	TGTGCCAGCAGCCAAGGGCCGCGGGGACAGGGGAATCAGCCCCAGCATTTT	CASSQGPRGQGNQPQHF
TRBV29-1	.	TRBJ1-1	TRBD1	TGCAGCGTCCTCCCCGACAGGGGAAAACTGAACACTGAAGCTTTCTTT	CSVLPDRGKLNTEAFF
TRBV30	.	TRBJ2-3	TRBD1	TGTGCCTGGAGTGGGACAGGGGGCGCGAGAGATACGCAGTATTTT	CAWSGTGGARDTQYF
TRBV28	once	TRBJ2-7	TRBD1	TGTGCCAGCAGACTGACAGGGCCCTACGAGCAGTACTTC	CASRLTGPYEQYF